One T cell receptor (beta chain) is described in this entry. These data originate in a study of blood T cell repertoires in COVID-19. Across the study: Spain, Italy and the United States supplied samples that represented acute and convalescent COVID-19. From T cells, B-cell-depleted T cells, or PBMCs came the material, which was cDNA or gDNA.

Across 20 to 25 US areas, participants ranged in age from about 18 to 89 years. This CDR3 contains 14 residues. Germline CDR1 and CDR2: SNHLY and FYNNEI. Trimming took off 6 bases at V and 6 bases at J, with 15 bases between the two ends. Authors' methods: Estimated nucleated cell counts came from reference gene primer amplification. Some clones are missing from TCRdb's copy, which holds only in-frame ones; the method was immunoSEQ multiplex PCR. From that table come the V and J calls and clone size; the DNA was used to work out D and trimming. The sample has approximately 210,000 clones; 70% to 85% are singletons.

This receptor was taken from a man between 40 and 49 years old who had recovered from COVID-19. The rearrangement links TRBV2 to TRBJ2-1; D remains unclear. The source material was PBMCs or T cells enriched from blood (not recorded which). DNA for the CDR3: TGTGCCAGCAGCGCCGACTCCTCCGTCAATGAGCAGTTCTTC. Its protein product is CASSADSSVNEQFF.